This TCR beta chain was recovered during a study of T-cell reconstitution after alpha-beta-depleted transplantation in children (dated by TCRdb to the mid-2010s). Context from the whole study: The study quantitatively tracked T-cell immune reconstitution after TCRalphabeta/CD19-depleted allogeneic hematopoietic cell transplantation in children using TCR repertoire profiling. The paper as a whole reports these results and caveats: About two months after transplant, the apparently early recovery of alphabetaT-cell counts reportedly depended on just several hundred clones that had expanded rapidly and came from non-depleted graft cells. The frequencies of hyperexpanded clones fell over the following months, and after one year, T-cell counts and TCRbeta diversity were mostly attributed to newly produced T cells. In some patients, the high TCRbeta diversity seen at day 60 was put down to recipient T cells and intrathymic progenitors that had survived conditioning.

This clonotype showed up many times. Its antigen is unknown. No quality values exist for individual bases; no much larger clone is one base distant. The sample's treatment or condition label is to be understood as: allogeneic hematopoietic cell transplantation with graft depleted of TCRalphabeta T cells and CD19 B cells. TCRalphabeta/CD19-depleted allogeneic hematopoietic cell grafts were given to the transplant recipients, all of whom were children. Preparation of the library involved PCR. Sequencing was performed on an Illumina HiSeq 2500. Molecular barcoding was employed in the preparation of TCR libraries, with unique molecular identifiers being used to normalize TCRbeta repertoire quantification. TCRdb itself trimmed the public reads at Q25 with fastp, ran MiXCR and retained productive beta chains. CDR3 protein duplicates are merged, each entry listing the most common genes and DNA. This sample holds 780,000 or so distinct CDR3 sequences; roughly 16% were observed only once. Jointly, the top ten make up roughly 5% of the sample.

The germline V gene supplies CDR1 MNHEY and CDR2 SVGAGI. The cysteine opens and the phenylalanine closes a CDR3 of 15 amino acids. CDR3 DNA is the only sequence kept; it has 45 bases, read in frame from the first base. Between the V and J ends, shortened by 1 base and 4 bases respectively, the junction contains 11 bases. The chain links TRBV6-5 with TRBJ2-1, with the D gene not clear enough to name. The sequence came from a male patient younger than 18 who had a stem cell transplant for acute lymphoblastic leukemia, so the T cells may come from the graft donor. The sequences come from PBMCs, mostly from graft donor cells, collected 360 days after TCRalphabeta/CD19-depleted stem cell transplant. At the DNA level, the sequence is TGTGCCAGCAGTTACTTGGATCCGAGTTACAATGAGCAGTTCTTC. The translation is CASSYLDPSYNEQFF.